Included here is one T cell receptor (beta chain) sequence, with context. This specimen comes from a study of cytomegalovirus exposure and HLA in healthy donors. This PCR relied on a set of 60 Vbeta primers and 13 Jbeta primers. The method was immunoSEQ multiplex PCR; TCRdb's version includes in-frame clones alone and lacks a portion of them. The sample contains approximately 130,000 clones, over 65% of which appear only once. The CDR3 has 14 amino acids. Looked up from germline, CDR1 is MDHEN and CDR2 is SYDVKM. Germline trimming cut 4 bases from V and 6 bases from J; bases unmatched to any gene: 5. The TCR sequence derives from a woman aged 40 to 49 in good health and CMV-seronegative. The sequenced sample was PBMCs. The chain joins TRBV28 to TRBJ2-7; 11 bases are a match to TRBD2. CDR3 in DNA: TGTGCCAGCAGTTCCCCTGGACTAGCGGGCGAGCAGTACTTC. This translates into CASSSPGLAGEQYF.